One TCR beta chain is described in this entry. The data are from a study of control samples from healthy donors and cancer patients. Profiled with immunoSEQ multiplex PCR; TCRdb holds only in-frame clones, not every one. Among under 110,000 clones, 85% to 90% were seen once, and the ten largest hold 7.8%. The receptor was isolated from a man aged 30 to 39 in good health. The sequenced sample consisted of blood.

For the CDR3, the DNA is TGTGCCAGTAGCCTGACAGGGGTAAGCAGTAACACTGAAGCTTTCTTT. It encodes CASSLTGVSSNTEAFF. The V call is TRBV19, the J call TRBJ1-1; the match to TRBD1 covers 8 bases. Germline CDR1 is LNHDA and CDR2 is SQIVND (reference sequence). V gave up 6 bases and J gave up 2 bases; unmatched junction bases: 11. The CDR3 has 16 amino acids.